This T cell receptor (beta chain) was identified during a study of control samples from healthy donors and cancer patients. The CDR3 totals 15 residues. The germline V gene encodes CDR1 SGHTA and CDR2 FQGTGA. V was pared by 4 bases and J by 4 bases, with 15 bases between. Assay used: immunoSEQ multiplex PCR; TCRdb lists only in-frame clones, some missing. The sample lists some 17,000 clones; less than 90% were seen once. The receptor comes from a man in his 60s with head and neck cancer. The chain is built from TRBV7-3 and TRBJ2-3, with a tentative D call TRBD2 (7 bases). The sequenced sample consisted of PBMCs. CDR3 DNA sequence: TGTGCCAGCAGCTGGGCTGGGGGGGCCGCAGATACGCAGTATTTT. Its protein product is CASSWAGGAADTQYF.